This T cell receptor beta chain was sequenced in a study of CD8 T cells in Susac syndrome. This CDR3 spans 15 amino acids. Trimming removed 3 bases from V and 0 bases from J, with 12 bases in between. The V gene's germline CDR1 is DFQATT and CDR2 SNEGSKA (reference sequence). Random hexamers served to reverse transcribe roughly 0.45 to 1 ug RNA. Amplification of the TCR beta CDR3 was carried out by immunoSEQ multiplex PCR, which spanned a total of 54 Vbeta and 13 Jbeta segments. TCRdb processed the immunoSEQ multiplex PCR reads anew with MiXCR; each CDR3 protein has one entry. The table shows about 300,000 distinct CDR3 sequences, with 75% to 90% occurring only once. The authors carried out high-throughput sequencing of TCR beta. They applied it to CD8+ and CD4+ T cells obtained from blood. The study used treatment-naive patients who had stable or active relapsing-remitting disease as multiple sclerosis controls. TEMRA cells were enriched by FACS, while CD8+ and CD4+ T cells were obtained through a negative isolation that was performed magnetically.

Input material: CD8+ T cells from PBMCs. This receptor was taken from a human donor with multiple sclerosis. The V gene is TRBV20-1, the J gene TRBJ1-5; D not resolved. CDR3: CSARRQENSNQPQHF. CDR3 DNA: TGCAGTGCTAGGCGTCAGGAGAATAGCAATCAGCCCCAGCATTTT.